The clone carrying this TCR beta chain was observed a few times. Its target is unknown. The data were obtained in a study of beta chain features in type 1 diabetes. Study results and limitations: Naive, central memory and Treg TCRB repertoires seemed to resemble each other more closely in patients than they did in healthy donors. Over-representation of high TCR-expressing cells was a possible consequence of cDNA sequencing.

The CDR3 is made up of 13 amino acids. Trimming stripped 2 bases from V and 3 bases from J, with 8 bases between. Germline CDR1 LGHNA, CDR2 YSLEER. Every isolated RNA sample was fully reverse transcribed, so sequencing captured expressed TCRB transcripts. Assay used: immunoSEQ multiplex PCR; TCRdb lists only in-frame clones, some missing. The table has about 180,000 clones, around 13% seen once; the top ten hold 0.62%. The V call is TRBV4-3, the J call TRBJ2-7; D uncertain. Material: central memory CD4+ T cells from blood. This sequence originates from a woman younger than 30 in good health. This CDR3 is CASSQQTGYEQYF. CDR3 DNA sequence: TGCGCCAGCAGCCAACAGACTGGCTACGAGCAGTACTTC.